The text below deals with one T cell receptor beta chain. Antigen specificity is unknown. The data originate from a study of cytomegalovirus exposure and HLA in healthy donors. General observations from the study: Within the 120 or so validation repertoires, first-cohort TCR clusters tended to co-occur, according to a later analysis.

V lost 2 bases and J 0 bases, leaving 17 bases between the germline ends. Germline lookup yields CDR1 MRHNA and CDR2 SNTAGT. The CDR3 loop spans 17 amino acids. Only in-frame clones appear in the TCRdb table, and some are missing; sequencing was by immunoSEQ multiplex PCR. The data show more than 300,000 clones, 75% to 90% seen once. Sequences were obtained from PBMCs. This sequence joins TRBV6-4 and TRBJ2-7; TRBD1 is a possible D gene (5 bases). The receptor was isolated from a woman aged 18-30 years in good health and CMV-seronegative. In nucleotides, the CDR3 is TGTGCCAGCAGTGACCCAGAGCAGGGAACCTCCTCCTACGAGCAGTACTTC. Protein product: CASSDPEQGTSSYEQYF.